This TCR beta chain derives from a study of T cell responses to AZD1222 COVID-19 vaccine. V was cut by 5 bases and J by 3 bases, with 17 bases left in between. CDR1 and CDR2 (germline): KGHSH, LQKENI. The CDR3 is 15 amino acids. Profiled with immunoSEQ multiplex PCR; TCRdb holds only in-frame clones, not every one. Of some 160,000 clones listed, approximately 90% are singletons. V usage is TRBV18 and J usage is TRBJ2-7; possible D gene TRBD2, 6 bases. The clonotype comes from an adult in good health. The sequencing here drew on peripheral blood, taken on day 0 of AZD1222 vaccination. The CDR3 DNA follows: TGTGCCAGCTCAGGCCTCCCGGGGGAGAACTACGAGCAGTACTTC. Translating gives CASSGLPGENYEQYF. Supplemented by reference TRBV18 and TRBJ2-7, the full variable domain reads NAGVMQNPRHLVRRRGQEARLRCSPMKGHSHVYWYRQLPEEGLKFMVYLQKENIIDESGMPKERFSAEFPKEGPSILRIQQVVRGDSAAYFCASSGLPGENYEQYFGPGTRLTVT.